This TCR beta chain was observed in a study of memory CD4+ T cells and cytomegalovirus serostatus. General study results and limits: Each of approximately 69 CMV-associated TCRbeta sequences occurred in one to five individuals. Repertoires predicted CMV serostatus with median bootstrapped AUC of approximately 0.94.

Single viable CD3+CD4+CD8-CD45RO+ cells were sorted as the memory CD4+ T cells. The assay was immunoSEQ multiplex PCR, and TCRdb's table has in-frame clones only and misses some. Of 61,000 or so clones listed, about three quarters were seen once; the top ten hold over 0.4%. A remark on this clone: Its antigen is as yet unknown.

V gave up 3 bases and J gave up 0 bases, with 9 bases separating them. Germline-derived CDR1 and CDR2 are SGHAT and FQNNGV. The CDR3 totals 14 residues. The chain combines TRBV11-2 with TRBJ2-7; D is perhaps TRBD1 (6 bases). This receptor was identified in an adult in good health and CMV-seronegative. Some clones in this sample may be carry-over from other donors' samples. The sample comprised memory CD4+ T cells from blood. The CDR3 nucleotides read TGTGCCAGCAGCTTGGGGGACAACTCCTACGAGCAGTACTTC. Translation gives CASSLGDNSYEQYF. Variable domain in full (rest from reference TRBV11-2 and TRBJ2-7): EAGVAQSPRYKIIEKRQSVAFWCNPISGHATLYWYQQILGQGPKLLIQFQNNGVVDDSQLPKDRFSAERLKGVDSTLKIQPAKLEDSAVYLCASSLGDNSYEQYFGPGTRLTVT.